This entry lists 20 T cell receptor beta chains sequenced from one sample in a study of regulatory T cells in long-lasting Graves disease. Investigators prepared the TCR beta libraries by applying iRepertoire HTBI primers and Arm-PCR of CDR3 regions. TCRdb reprocessed the multiplex PCR reads with MiXCR, giving one entry per CDR3 protein. Of 350,000 to 550,000 distinct CDR3 sequences in the sample, 12% to 15% are singletons; the top ten hold 17%. The time point: newly diagnosed GD, antithyroid drugs for less than 3 months. PBMCs provided the RNA from which the TCR library was made. These data were also reused for a study on T cells in Graves' hyperthyroidism and ophthalmopathy.

The sequencing here drew on peripheral blood mononuclear cells (PBMCs), taken at new diagnosis, from a patient treated with antithyroid drugs. All receptors derive from a woman between 50 and 59 years old with Graves disease.

This clonotype was counted ten times or more. This sequence joins TRBV11-2 and TRBJ2-7; D is uncertain. Trimming removed 5 bases from V and 2 bases from J, with 10 bases in between. Germline V CDR1 and CDR2: SGHAT, FQNNGV. The CDR3 extends over 13 amino acids. The CDR3 sequence is CASSNDGTYEQYF. The CDR3 DNA sequence: TGTGCCAGCAGCAATGACGGAACCTACGAGCAGTACTTC.

This clonotype came up many times. The chain carries TRBV5-1 and TRBJ1-1, with TRBD1 matching over 7 bases. Germline CDR1 SGHRS, CDR2 YFSETQ. Losses at the gene ends were 5 bases for V and 4 bases for J; bases not matched to a gene: 2. This CDR3 region has 12 residues. The CDR3: CASRAGGTEAFF. In DNA, the CDR3 is TGCGCCAGCAGAGCAGGGGGCACTGAAGCTTTCTTT.

This clonotype was found a few times. Germline is not matched at one junction end, which may reflect a read error. CDR3 coding DNA: TGCGCCAGCAGACAGGAGGGGTCCTACGATGAGCAGTTCTTC. It translates to CASRQEGSYDEQFF. The chain joins TRBV5-5 to TRBJ2-1; tentatively, D is TRBD1 or TRBD2 (6 bases each). The CDR3 consists of 14 residues. Per germline, CDR1 SGHKS and CDR2 YYEKEE (reference sequence).

The chain employs TRBV30 and TRBJ1-5, with no clear D. CDR3 size: 13 residues. The V gene's germline CDR1 is GTSNPN and CDR2 SVGIG (reference sequence). V was trimmed by 0 bases and J by 0 bases, leaving 3 bases between them. The CDR3 reads CAWSVGSNQPQHF. CDR3 DNA sequence: TGTGCCTGGAGTGTCGGTAGCAATCAGCCCCAGCATTTT.

This rearrangement joins TRBV30 to TRBJ2-1; 7 nucleotides line up with TRBD2. Germline V gives CDR1 GTSNPN, CDR2 SVGIG (reference sequence). Losses at the gene ends were 2 bases for V and 6 bases for J; bases not matched to a gene: 1. This CDR3 spans 12 amino acids. In DNA form, the CDR3 reads TGTGCCTGGAGTAGGACTAGCAATGAGCAGTTCTTC. Residues: CAWSRTSNEQFF.

V is TRBV9 and J is TRBJ2-7; D is unclear. With 4 bases removed from V and 7 bases from J, the gap between germline ends came to 15 bases. The CDR3 has 13 amino acids. Germline CDR1 is SGDLS and CDR2 is YYNGEE. Written as DNA, the CDR3 is TGTGCCAGCAGCCCCCGGCAAGGGTTTGAGCAGTACTTC. Translated: CASSPRQGFEQYF.

This clonotype has only a few counts. The chain combines TRBV7-9 with TRBJ1-2; TRBD1 agrees at 7 bases. Per the germline V gene, CDR1 is SEHNR and CDR2 is FQNEAQ (reference sequence). The CDR3 loop spans 16 amino acids. J was trimmed by 3 bases and V by 3 bases; bases with no gene match: 10. CDR3 amino acids: CASSFANQGGDYGYTF. DNA of the CDR3: TGTGCCAGCAGCTTCGCAAACCAGGGGGGTGACTATGGCTACACCTTC.

J is TRBJ1-2 and V is TRBV7-3; D is possibly TRBD1 (6 bases). The CDR3 extends over 15 amino acids. The germline gives CDR1 SGHTA, CDR2 FQGTGA. Trimming took off 4 bases at V and 4 bases at J, with 16 bases between the two ends. CDR3 DNA sequence: TGTGCCAGCAGCTCGACAGGAGAAGGAGTCTATGGCTACACCTTC. Translated, it gives CASSSTGEGVYGYTF.

In this sample, this clonotype turned up a few times. The chain combines TRBV10-2 with TRBJ2-1, with TRBD1 as a possible D gene (6 bases). The germline V gene has CDR1 WSHSY and CDR2 SAAADI. V gave up 0 bases and J gave up 3 bases, with 12 bases separating them. The CDR3 spans 16 residues. The CDR3 here is CASSESGAAGYNEQFF. The CDR3 region has the DNA TGCGCCAGCAGTGAGTCGGGGGCCGCGGGCTACAATGAGCAGTTCTTC.

This clonotype appeared a few times. V and J are TRBV3-1 and TRBJ1-2; D is uncertain. The CDR3 extends over 15 amino acids. The germline gives CDR1 LGHDT, CDR2 YNNKEL (reference sequence). V was clipped by 1 base and J by 3 bases, with 12 bases between them. CDR3 sequence (DNA): TGTGCCAGCAGCCAAGCGGCAGGCTCGGACTATGGCTACACCTTC. This gives the protein CASSQAAGSDYGYTF.

The chain joins TRBV9 to TRBJ2-7, with D possibly TRBD1 on 5 matching bases. Germline loops: CDR1 SGDLS, CDR2 YYNGEE. The CDR3 runs 14 residues. Trimming took 1 base from V and 0 from J, leaving 8 bases between them. The CDR3 protein is CASSVPRVSYEQYF. The CDR3 bases are TGTGCCAGCAGCGTACCCAGGGTCTCCTACGAGCAGTACTTC.

Ten or more counts support this clonotype. The chain couples TRBV6-1 to TRBJ1-4; D is perhaps TRBD1 (6 bases). This CDR3 region has 17 residues. V dropped 7 bases and J dropped 0 bases, with 18 bases sitting between them. Germline CDR1 and CDR2: MNHNS and SASEGT. The DNA of the CDR3 is TGTGCCAGCAACCCCCGAGGGGGGACCGCAACTAATGAAAAACTGTTTTTT. Translated, it gives CASNPRGGTATNEKLFF.

This clonotype has a count of ten or more. This chain joins TRBV12-3 or TRBV12-4 and TRBJ1-1; 7 bases fit TRBD1. This CDR3 comprises 15 residues. V lost 2 bases, J lost 4 bases, and 7 bases stayed unmatched. The CDR3 region has the DNA TGTGCCAGCAGTTTAAATAGGGGGCTTAGCACTGAAGCTTTCTTT. This sequence encodes CASSLNRGLSTEAFF.

The V call is TRBV6-1, the J call TRBJ2-1, with 7 nucleotides matching TRBD2. With V trimmed by 1 base and J by 4 bases, 13 bases remained unmatched. This CDR3 comprises 18 residues. Per the germline V gene, CDR1 is MNHNS and CDR2 is SASEGT. DNA for the CDR3: TGTGCCAGCAGTGAAGAGTCAGGTTGGGAGGGCCATTACAATGAGCAGTTCTTC. It codes for CASSEESGWEGHYNEQFF.

Notes on this clonotype: Just one base apart from a much larger clone, this may be a read error. The CDR3 region has the DNA TGTGCCAGCAGTTTAACGGGGCAATCTGATGCTTTCTTT. Residues: CASSLTGQSDAFF. The chain combines TRBV28 with TRBJ1-1; tentatively, D is TRBD1 (5 bases). In germline, CDR1 is MDHEN, CDR2 SYDVKM. The CDR3 covers 13 residues. The whole variable domain, filled in from reference TRBV28 and TRBJ1-1, reads DVKVTQSSRYLVKRTGEKVFLECVQDMDHENMFWYRQDPGLGLRLIYFSYDVKMKEKGDIPEGYSVSREKKERFSLILESASTNQTSMYLCASSLTGQSDAFFGQGTRLTVV.

This clonotype has ten or more counts. The chain uses TRBV10-3 and TRBJ1-5, with D uncertain. CDR1 and CDR2 from the germline V gene are ENHRY and SYGVKD. The V and J ends lost 10 bases and 7 bases respectively, with 14 bases between them. This CDR3 has 12 amino acids. Here the CDR3 reads CATGAMEQPQHF. For the CDR3, the DNA is TGTGCCACCGGAGCTATGGAACAGCCCCAGCATTTT.

The table lists this clonotype with many counts. CDR3 residues: CASSLRNGQGDPEAFF. CDR3 bases: TGTGCCAGCAGTTTAAGAAATGGACAGGGAGACCCTGAAGCTTTCTTT. The gene calls are TRBV27 and TRBJ1-1, with TRBD1 identical over 8 bases. Germline CDR1 is MNHEY and CDR2 is SMNVEV (reference sequence). V dropped 2 bases and J dropped 6; count of bases not matched to a gene: 11. CDR3 length: 16 residues.

The sample holds many counts of this clonotype. This chain uses TRBV28 with TRBJ2-3, with 7 positions matching TRBD1. Trimming took 6 bases from V and 2 from J; bases not matched to a gene: 17. Germline assignment: CDR1 MDHEN and CDR2 SYDVKM. The CDR3 totals 18 residues. The CDR3 coding sequence is TGTGCCAGCAGCATGGGACAGCGGTTTGCCCCACACACAGATACGCAGTATTTT. Translating it yields CASSMGQRFAPHTDTQYF.

The rearrangement joins TRBV18 to TRBJ2-2; D is possibly TRBD2 (6 bases). The CDR3 totals 19 residues. Germline CDR1 is KGHSH and CDR2 is LQKENI. V lost 0 bases and J 5 bases, leaving 22 bases between the germline ends. In DNA, the CDR3 is TGTGCCAGCTCACCACCAAGAACCCTTTCGAAGGCGGGGACCGGGGAGCTGTTTTTT. This translates into CASSPPRTLSKAGTGELFF.

This clonotype has a count of ten or more. This chain uses TRBV28 with TRBJ2-7; 13 bases map to TRBD2. V shed 5 bases and J 5 bases; nucleotides not matched to a gene: 9. The CDR3 length is 16 residues. Germline loops: CDR1 MDHEN, CDR2 SYDVKM. As DNA, the CDR3 is TGTGCCAGCAGTCCCCTAGGACTAGCGGGAGTTCACGAGCAGTACTTC. It encodes CASSPLGLAGVHEQYF.